This is a list of T cell receptor beta chains from one sample in a study of blood T cell repertoires in COVID-19. TCRdb's copy holds only in-frame clones and misses some; the assay was immunoSEQ multiplex PCR. The top ten clones hold about 2% of a sample with some 360,000 clones, over 75% of them seen once. Sequenced material: peripheral blood. These receptors all come from a woman aged 60-75 years with COVID-19, enrolled during active disease. Each CDR3 is given with its conserved first and last residue. A D gene is named only where the DNA matches it firmly. Clone size is not always given. Where it is, it says once, few, many or a class for expanded clones.

TRBV19	TRBJ1-2	.	.	15	TGTGCCAGTAGTATGAGGCCCGGGGGAGGTGACGGCTACACCTTC	CASSMRPGGGDGYTF
TRBV5-5	TRBJ2-3	.	TRBD1	13	TGTGCCAGCAGCTTGGTCGGACAGGGTACGCAGTATTTT	CASSLVGQGTQYF
TRBV19	TRBJ1-5	.	.	15	TGTGCCAGTAGTATCGGACAGCTTAGCAATCAGCCCCAGCATTTT	CASSIGQLSNQPQHF
TRBV20-1	TRBJ1-4	.	.	16	TGCAGTGCTAGTCCGGTGTTGGACAGAAAGCCCGAAAAACTGTTTTTT	CSASPVLDRKPEKLFF
TRBV29-1	TRBJ1-2	.	.	13	TGCAGCGTTCCAACTCAGGAACGGTACGGCTACACCTTC	CSVPTQERYGYTF
TRBV5-6	TRBJ1-1	.	TRBD1	17	TGTGCCAGCAGCCCCACGGGCAGGGGGCGTGGGAACACTGAAGCTTTCTTT	CASSPTGRGRGNTEAFF
TRBV7-6	TRBJ1-6	.	.	15	TGTGCCAGCAGCGGCAGTCCCCGCAATAATTCACCCCTCCACTTT	CASSGSPRNNSPLHF
TRBV11-2	TRBJ2-3	.	.	12	TGTGCCAGCAGCCCAGGGACAGATACGCAGTATTTT	CASSPGTDTQYF
TRBV19	TRBJ1-5	.	.	12	TGTGCCAGTAGATCAGGGCTGCAGCCCCAGCATTTT	CASRSGLQPQHF
TRBV28	TRBJ1-1	few	.	13	TGTGCCAGCAGTTTATCGGGGGGCACTGAAGCTTTCTTT	CASSLSGGTEAFF
TRBV6-2/TRBV6-3	TRBJ1-5	.	TRBD1	16	TGTGCCAGCAGTTACTGGGGACAGGGGGGCAATCAGCCCCAGCATTTT	CASSYWGQGGNQPQHF
TRBV6-5	TRBJ1-2	.	TRBD1	15	TGTGCCAGCAGTTCCCGGGACAGGCTTAACTATGGCTACACCTTC	CASSSRDRLNYGYTF
TRBV11-2	TRBJ2-5	.	.	14	TGTGCCAGCAGCAGTACAGGGCTAGGGGAGACCCAGTACTTC	CASSSTGLGETQYF
TRBV3-1/TRBV3-2	TRBJ1-4	.	.	16	TGTGCCAGCAGCCCAATCCACAGGACCTCTAATGAAAAACTGTTTTTT	CASSPIHRTSNEKLFF
TRBV11-2	TRBJ1-4	.	.	13	TGTGCCAGCAGCTTCCCGGGGAATGAAAAACTGTTTTTT	CASSFPGNEKLFF
TRBV6-4	TRBJ2-3	.	TRBD2	16	TGTGCCAGCAGGCGGACTAGCGTGTTCAGCACAGATACGCAGTATTTT	CASRRTSVFSTDTQYF
TRBV5-5	TRBJ2-2	.	.	15	TGTGCCAGCAGCTTGGCCCCGGGAAACACCGGGGAGCTGTTTTTT	CASSLAPGNTGELFF
TRBV7-9	TRBJ2-1	.	.	15	TGTGCCAGCAGCCCCAGACAGGAGCTCTACAATGAGCAGTTCTTC	CASSPRQELYNEQFF
TRBV11-2	TRBJ2-5	.	.	13	TGTGCCAGCAGCTTAGAACAACAAGAGACCCAGTACTTC	CASSLEQQETQYF
TRBV18	TRBJ2-3	.	.	14	TGTGCCAGCTCACAGCTACAGGGCTCAGATACGCAGTATTTT	CASSQLQGSDTQYF
TRBV6-6	TRBJ1-6	few	TRBD1	18	TGTGCCAGCAGTCGAAAATCAGGGGGCAGCTCCTATAATTCACCCCTCCACTTT	CASSRKSGGSSYNSPLHF
TRBV19	TRBJ2-2	.	.	17	TGTGCCAGTAGTATAGATCCCCGCAGGGTTACCACCGGGGAGCTGTTTTTT	CASSIDPRRVTTGELFF
TRBV7-6	TRBJ1-1	.	.	13	TGTGCCAGCAGCTCCACCCCGATTGCCGGGGCTTTCTTT	CASSSTPIAGAFF
TRBV5-5	TRBJ2-7	.	TRBD1	15	TGTGCCAGCAGCTTGTACCAGGGGGAGACCTACGAGCAGTACTTC	CASSLYQGETYEQYF
TRBV30	TRBJ1-1	few	TRBD1	13	TGTGCCTGGAGGGGGGACAGAGTCCATGAAGCTTTCTTT	CAWRGDRVHEAFF
TRBV6-5	TRBJ2-1	.	.	14	TGTGCCAGCAGTTACGATCCGGTAGACAATGAGCAGTTCTTC	CASSYDPVDNEQFF